This T cell receptor (beta chain) came from a study of T cells after yellow fever vaccination. Looked up from germline, CDR1 is MNHEY and CDR2 is SVGEGT. The J segment lost 2 bases and the V segment lost 5 bases, leaving 15 bases of the junction unmatched. The CDR3 has 18 residues. TCRdb passed the 5' RACE reads through MiXCR, listing each CDR3 protein once. The sample records about 400,000 distinct CDR3 sequences, about 9.9% being singletons. This clonotype was sampled from a man aged 18 to 29 who received the YFV17D yellow fever vaccine. The starting material was PBMCs, obtained on the day of the first yellow fever vaccination. The chain is built from TRBV6-2 or TRBV6-3 and TRBJ2-3, with 8 bases identical to TRBD1. The DNA of the CDR3 is TGTGCCAGCAGTCGGCCTCGGACAGGGAAGAGTCTCACAGATACGCAGTATTTT. Encoded protein: CASSRPRTGKSLTDTQYF.